These T cell receptor beta chains were read from a single sample in a study of blood T cell repertoires in COVID-19. This table comes from immunoSEQ multiplex PCR, and its TCRdb copy is limited to in-frame clones, with some not included. The repertoire has 30,000 to 40,000 clones, 80% to 90% of them found once; the top ten carry 5.5% to 6.5%. What was sequenced was peripheral blood. The receptor source for this set is a woman of 80 years or more with active or convalescent COVID-19. Both conserved end residues are part of each CDR3. Fields, in order: clone size, V gene, D gene, J gene, CDR3 DNA, CDR3 protein. A D gene is named only where the DNA matches it firmly. Expanded clones are given a class, and other clones once, few, many or no size at all.

clone_size: .; v_call: TRBV5-5; d_call: TRBD2; j_call: TRBJ2-2; cdr3_nt: TGTGCCAGCAGGTTTATTTGGAGACTAGCGGAGAACACCGGGGAGCTGTTTTTT; cdr3_aa: CASRFIWRLAENTGELFF
clone_size: .; v_call: TRBV23-1; d_call: .; j_call: TRBJ2-5; cdr3_nt: TGCGCCAGCAGTCAATCATCGGGGGACCAAGAGACCCAGTACTTC; cdr3_aa: CASSQSSGDQETQYF
clone_size: few; v_call: TRBV19; d_call: TRBD1; j_call: TRBJ1-5; cdr3_nt: TGTGCCAGTAGTAGGACAGGGGATAGCAATCAGCCCCAGCATTTT; cdr3_aa: CASSRTGDSNQPQHF
clone_size: .; v_call: TRBV19; d_call: .; j_call: TRBJ2-5; cdr3_nt: TGTGCCAGTAGTAAGGGACAACAAGAGACCCAGTACTTC; cdr3_aa: CASSKGQQETQYF
clone_size: once; v_call: TRBV7-9; d_call: .; j_call: TRBJ2-5; cdr3_nt: TGTGCCAGCAGCGGAGAGGGGACAAAGAGACGGTACTTC; cdr3_aa: CASSGEGTKRRYF
clone_size: .; v_call: TRBV19; d_call: .; j_call: TRBJ1-1; cdr3_nt: TGTGCCAGTAGTGACCGGGGGAACACTGAAGCTTTCTTT; cdr3_aa: CASSDRGNTEAFF
clone_size: .; v_call: TRBV11-3; d_call: TRBD1; j_call: TRBJ2-7; cdr3_nt: TGTGCCAGCAGCTTCCGGGACAGGAGATCCTACGAGCAGTACTTC; cdr3_aa: CASSFRDRRSYEQYF
clone_size: once; v_call: TRBV19; d_call: .; j_call: TRBJ1-5; cdr3_nt: TGTGCCAGTAGTCCCGCGGGACGGTTAAAAGCGTATAGCAATCAGCCCCAGCATTTT; cdr3_aa: CASSPAGRLKAYSNQPQHF
clone_size: .; v_call: TRBV5-1; d_call: TRBD1; j_call: TRBJ2-7; cdr3_nt: TGCGCCAGCAGCCCCAGGGGACAGGGGATGGTCTACGAGCAGTACTTC; cdr3_aa: CASSPRGQGMVYEQYF
clone_size: .; v_call: TRBV29-1; d_call: TRBD2; j_call: TRBJ2-5; cdr3_nt: TGCAGCGTTGATACCGGTAGCGGGGAGACCCAGTACTTC; cdr3_aa: CSVDTGSGETQYF
clone_size: .; v_call: TRBV7-8; d_call: TRBD1; j_call: TRBJ1-6; cdr3_nt: TGTGCCAGCAGCCCAGTCGACAGGGATAATTCACCCCTCCACTTT; cdr3_aa: CASSPVDRDNSPLHF
clone_size: .; v_call: TRBV18; d_call: .; j_call: TRBJ1-5; cdr3_nt: TGTGCCAGCTCTCCGGACAGATGGGGCAATCAGCCCCAGCATTTT; cdr3_aa: CASSPDRWGNQPQHF
clone_size: once; v_call: TRBV27; d_call: TRBD2; j_call: TRBJ2-7; cdr3_nt: TGTGCCAGCACTCCCAGCGGGAGGCTGTTCGAGCAGTACTTC; cdr3_aa: CASTPSGRLFEQYF
clone_size: few; v_call: TRBV11-2; d_call: .; j_call: TRBJ2-2; cdr3_nt: TGTGCCAGCAGCCTCCTAGCCGGGGAGCTGTTTTTT; cdr3_aa: CASSLLAGELFF
clone_size: .; v_call: TRBV3-1/TRBV3-2; d_call: .; j_call: TRBJ2-7; cdr3_nt: TGTGCCAGCAGCCAAGATATAGGACAGTCTACCTGGCAGTACTTC; cdr3_aa: CASSQDIGQSTWQYF
clone_size: .; v_call: TRBV7-9; d_call: .; j_call: TRBJ2-3; cdr3_nt: TGTGCCAGCAGCCCTGGGGCTGGCACAGATACGCAGTATTTT; cdr3_aa: CASSPGAGTDTQYF
clone_size: .; v_call: TRBV5-6; d_call: .; j_call: TRBJ2-5; cdr3_nt: TGTGCCAGCAGCTTGTTCTGGACACCGAGGGAGACCCAGTACTTC; cdr3_aa: CASSLFWTPRETQYF
clone_size: .; v_call: TRBV5-1; d_call: TRBD2; j_call: TRBJ2-5; cdr3_nt: TGCGCCAGCAGCTCCGGGGGGGCAGGGGAGACCCAGTACTTC; cdr3_aa: CASSSGGAGETQYF
clone_size: .; v_call: TRBV6-5; d_call: .; j_call: TRBJ2-2; cdr3_nt: TGTGCCAGCAGTTACTCGTGGACAGTCACCGGGGAGCTGTTTTTT; cdr3_aa: CASSYSWTVTGELFF
clone_size: .; v_call: TRBV30; d_call: .; j_call: TRBJ1-1; cdr3_nt: TGTGCCTGGAGTGGGGCAGGGTGGATCCCTGAAGCTTTCTTT; cdr3_aa: CAWSGAGWIPEAFF
clone_size: .; v_call: TRBV5-8; d_call: TRBD1; j_call: TRBJ1-2; cdr3_nt: TGTGCCAGCCTCCGAATGACAGGGTCTCACTATGGCTACACCTTC; cdr3_aa: CASLRMTGSHYGYTF
clone_size: .; v_call: TRBV2; d_call: .; j_call: TRBJ1-2; cdr3_nt: TGTGCCAGCAGTCAAGCCAGGGTAGGCTACACCTTC; cdr3_aa: CASSQARVGYTF
clone_size: .; v_call: TRBV6-1; d_call: TRBD2; j_call: TRBJ2-3; cdr3_nt: TGTGCCAGCAGTGATGCGGGAGGGCCAGATACGCAGTATTTT; cdr3_aa: CASSDAGGPDTQYF
clone_size: .; v_call: TRBV4-2; d_call: TRBD1; j_call: TRBJ2-3; cdr3_nt: TGTGCCAGCAGCGTGGGACAGGGTGGAGATACGCAGTATTTT; cdr3_aa: CASSVGQGGDTQYF
clone_size: once; v_call: TRBV18; d_call: .; j_call: TRBJ2-5; cdr3_nt: TGTGCCAGCTCACCAGCTAGCGAGAAAGAGACCCAGTACTTC; cdr3_aa: CASSPASEKETQYF
clone_size: .; v_call: TRBV4-2; d_call: .; j_call: TRBJ1-6; cdr3_nt: TGTGCCAGCAGCCAAGAAAAGGGGAGGCATTCACCCCTCCACTTT; cdr3_aa: CASSQEKGRHSPLHF
clone_size: .; v_call: TRBV5-6; d_call: TRBD1; j_call: TRBJ2-5; cdr3_nt: TGTGCCAGCAGCTCGGGACAGGGGGAAGAGACCCAGTACTTC; cdr3_aa: CASSSGQGEETQYF
clone_size: .; v_call: TRBV25-1; d_call: .; j_call: TRBJ2-1; cdr3_nt: TGTGCCAGCAGTAGGGGGGGCAGGGTTGAGCAGTTCTTC; cdr3_aa: CASSRGGRVEQFF
clone_size: .; v_call: TRBV18; d_call: TRBD1; j_call: TRBJ1-5; cdr3_nt: TGTGCCAGCTCGCTCGAACAGGGGTGGCAGCCCCAGCATTTT; cdr3_aa: CASSLEQGWQPQHF
clone_size: .; v_call: TRBV3-1/TRBV3-2; d_call: .; j_call: TRBJ2-1; cdr3_nt: TGTGCCAGCAGCACCGACAAATTCTCCTACAATGAGCAGTTCTTC; cdr3_aa: CASSTDKFSYNEQFF
clone_size: few; v_call: TRBV19; d_call: .; j_call: TRBJ1-2; cdr3_nt: TGTGCCAGTAGTCCAGGGATCTATGGCTACACCTTC; cdr3_aa: CASSPGIYGYTF
clone_size: once; v_call: TRBV5-1; d_call: .; j_call: TRBJ2-2; cdr3_nt: TGCGCCAGCAGCCCTCCCGGGAGTAACACCGGGGAGCTGTTTTTT; cdr3_aa: CASSPPGSNTGELFF
clone_size: .; v_call: TRBV2; d_call: TRBD1; j_call: TRBJ1-1; cdr3_nt: TGTGCCAGCAGCTACCCGGGACAGGGAGTTTCTGAAGCTTTCTTT; cdr3_aa: CASSYPGQGVSEAFF
clone_size: .; v_call: TRBV15; d_call: TRBD1; j_call: TRBJ1-3; cdr3_nt: TGTGCCACCAGCAGAGATCGTGACAGGGGATCCGGAAACACCATATATTTT; cdr3_aa: CATSRDRDRGSGNTIYF
clone_size: once; v_call: TRBV6-6; d_call: .; j_call: TRBJ1-3; cdr3_nt: TGTGCCAGCAGCGGCCGGGGGTCTGGTGGAAACACCATATATTTT; cdr3_aa: CASSGRGSGGNTIYF
clone_size: .; v_call: TRBV3-1/TRBV3-2; d_call: TRBD1; j_call: TRBJ2-4; cdr3_nt: TGTGCCAGCAGGTCCACAGGGGCTACCTGGGGGAACATTCAGTACTTC; cdr3_aa: CASRSTGATWGNIQYF
clone_size: .; v_call: TRBV18; d_call: .; j_call: TRBJ1-1; cdr3_nt: TGTGCCAGCTCAGGGGCGGTGGACACTGAAGCTTTCTTT; cdr3_aa: CASSGAVDTEAFF
clone_size: few; v_call: TRBV28; d_call: TRBD1; j_call: TRBJ1-4; cdr3_nt: TGTGCCAGCAGTTTGGGGACAGGGAATTATGGGGAAAAACTGTTTTTT; cdr3_aa: CASSLGTGNYGEKLFF
clone_size: .; v_call: TRBV2; d_call: TRBD1; j_call: TRBJ2-3; cdr3_nt: TGTGCCAGCAGGCGAGCCCTCCGGGACAGCCACACAGATACGCAGTATTTT; cdr3_aa: CASRRALRDSHTDTQYF
clone_size: .; v_call: TRBV19; d_call: .; j_call: TRBJ2-7; cdr3_nt: TGTGCCAGTAGTATAGCGACAGCTTCCTACGAGCAGTACTTC; cdr3_aa: CASSIATASYEQYF
clone_size: .; v_call: TRBV2; d_call: .; j_call: TRBJ1-3; cdr3_nt: TGTGCCAGCAAGAGGACAGTTGAAAACACCATATATTTT; cdr3_aa: CASKRTVENTIYF
clone_size: .; v_call: TRBV30; d_call: TRBD1; j_call: TRBJ2-1; cdr3_nt: TGTGCCTGGAGTGGGACAGGGGGCGATGAGCAGTTCTTC; cdr3_aa: CAWSGTGGDEQFF
clone_size: .; v_call: TRBV7-9; d_call: TRBD1; j_call: TRBJ2-1; cdr3_nt: TGTGCCAGCAGCGCGACCGGGACAGGGACCAATGAGCAGTTCTTC; cdr3_aa: CASSATGTGTNEQFF
clone_size: .; v_call: TRBV6-5; d_call: .; j_call: TRBJ1-4; cdr3_nt: TGTGCCAGCAGATCGGACAGAACAACTAATGAAAAACTGTTTTTT; cdr3_aa: CASRSDRTTNEKLFF
clone_size: .; v_call: TRBV5-6; d_call: .; j_call: TRBJ2-2; cdr3_nt: TGTGCCAGCAACCGTAGAAGTAACACCGGGGAGCTGTTTTTT; cdr3_aa: CASNRRSNTGELFF
clone_size: .; v_call: TRBV5-4; d_call: .; j_call: TRBJ2-5; cdr3_nt: TGTGCCAGCAGCATGGACAGAGAGACCCAGTACTTC; cdr3_aa: CASSMDRETQYF
clone_size: once; v_call: TRBV29-1; d_call: TRBD2; j_call: TRBJ2-3; cdr3_nt: TGCAGCGTTGCCCCCTGGTTAGCGGGAGTTGTGACAGATACGCAGTATTTT; cdr3_aa: CSVAPWLAGVVTDTQYF
clone_size: .; v_call: TRBV2; d_call: .; j_call: TRBJ1-4; cdr3_nt: TGTGCCAGCAGGGCGGGACGGAGACTATTAGCTAATGAAAAACTGTTTTTT; cdr3_aa: CASRAGRRLLANEKLFF
clone_size: .; v_call: TRBV11-2; d_call: .; j_call: TRBJ1-4; cdr3_nt: TGTGCCAGCAGCTTAGATCTCTTCAATGAAAAACTGTTTTTT; cdr3_aa: CASSLDLFNEKLFF
clone_size: .; v_call: TRBV2; d_call: TRBD2; j_call: TRBJ2-1; cdr3_nt: TGTGCCAGCAGTGGGGGGGGGACCTACAATGAGCAGTTCTTC; cdr3_aa: CASSGGGTYNEQFF
clone_size: once; v_call: TRBV10-3; d_call: TRBD2; j_call: TRBJ2-4; cdr3_nt: TGTGCCATCAGTGATTCACTAGCGGGAGGGGGAGCCAAAAACATTCAGTACTTC; cdr3_aa: CAISDSLAGGGAKNIQYF